This T cell receptor (beta chain) was sequenced during a study of blood T cell repertoires in COVID-19. The V gene lost 1 base and the J gene lost 0 bases, with 14 bases spanning the gap. CDR1 is LNHNV and CDR2 is YYDKDF in the germline V gene (reference sequence). This CDR3 comprises 17 residues. Here immunoSEQ multiplex PCR was the method, and the copy in TCRdb shows in-frame clones only, minus some. The repertoire consists of about 310,000 clones, with nearly 90% occurring once and the leading ten covering 3.5% to 4.5%. The sequenced sample consisted of PBMCs or T cells enriched from blood (not recorded which). The genes are TRBV15 and TRBJ2-3, with no clear D. The sequence was obtained from a young woman with acute COVID-19. CDR3 protein: CATSRGIDSRSTDTQYF. The CDR3, as DNA: TGTGCCACCAGCAGAGGGATTGACTCCCGGAGCACAGATACGCAGTATTTT.